The text below deals with one T cell receptor beta chain. J was trimmed by 5 bases and V by 0 bases; bases with no gene match: 6. Germline V CDR1 and CDR2: ENHRY, SYGVKD. CDR3 length: 16 residues. The sample comes from a study of blood T cell repertoires in COVID-19. As for the study in general: Sample material is recorded as cDNA or gDNA derived from T cells, B-cell-depleted T cells, or PBMCs.

Repertoires were generated with immunoSEQ multiplex PCR, while TCRdb's copy carries only in-frame clones and drops some. This sample has approximately 190,000 clones, with around 84% found just once. Sequences were obtained from peripheral blood. This sequence joins TRBV10-3 and TRBJ1-4; 7 bases are shared with TRBD1. This clonotype was sampled from a man aged 25 to 40 with active or convalescent COVID-19. CDR3 residues: CAISESVGQPNEKLFF. Here the CDR3 DNA reads TGTGCCATCAGTGAGTCCGTGGGACAGCCCAATGAAAAACTGTTTTTT.